The clone carrying this T cell receptor (beta chain) was recorded a few times. Its antigen is not identified. The sample originates from a study of T cells in localized non-small cell lung cancer. Study-level results: Turning up in adjacent lung were a median around 60 of the top 100 tumor clones.

The repertoire was sequenced with immunoSEQ multiplex PCR; TCRdb's copy has only in-frame clones and lacks some. The sample includes roughly 800 clones, roughly 35% of them seen just once. Sequencing was performed on normal lung tissue next to the tumor, taken before any cancer treatment. The clonotype was recovered from an older male donor with stage II squamous cell lung carcinoma.

The CDR3 sequence: CASSVGLGTDTEAFF. The CDR3 DNA reads as TGTGCCAGCAGCGTAGGTTTAGGGACAGACACTGAAGCTTTCTTT. The rearrangement links TRBV9 to TRBJ1-1, with 7 positions matching TRBD1. The J segment lost 3 bases and the V segment lost 0 bases, leaving 5 bases of the junction unmatched. The CDR3 totals 15 residues. Germline V CDR1 and CDR2: SGDLS, YYNGEE.